These T cell receptor beta chains were read from a single sample in a study of T cells after posttransplantation cyclophosphamide. Only in-frame clones appear in the TCRdb table, and some are missing; sequencing was by immunoSEQ multiplex PCR. Sampling found about 38,000 clones, none seen once. Sequencing was performed on PBMCs. These receptors were collected from a man aged 45-65 years in good health, CMV-negative, and a related stem cell transplant donor. The CDR3 runs from the conserved cysteine through the conserved F or W. The order of the fields is V gene, J gene, clone size, D gene, CDR3 DNA, CDR3 protein. D genes are given only for firm matches. Only some rows state a clone size, as once, few, many or a class for expanded clones.

v_gene: TRBV6-6; j_gene: TRBJ1-2; abundance: many; d_gene: TRBD1; CDR3nt: TGTGCCAGCCTCTCGGACAGGGCAAACTATGGCTACACCTTC; CDR3aa: CASLSDRANYGYTF
v_gene: TRBV11-3; j_gene: TRBJ2-1; abundance: many; d_gene: NA; CDR3nt: TGTGCCAGCAGCCAGCGGAGCGATGAGCAGTTCTTC; CDR3aa: CASSQRSDEQFF
v_gene: TRBV4-1; j_gene: TRBJ1-1; abundance: many; d_gene: NA; CDR3nt: TGCGCCAGCAGCCAAGTCAGCAGGGGCGACGAAGCTTTCTTT; CDR3aa: CASSQVSRGDEAFF
v_gene: TRBV6-5; j_gene: TRBJ1-6; abundance: many; d_gene: TRBD1; CDR3nt: TGTGCCAGCAGTTACACTGGGACAGGGCAACTCCTCCACTTT; CDR3aa: CASSYTGTGQLLHF
v_gene: TRBV6-6; j_gene: TRBJ1-5; abundance: many; d_gene: NA; CDR3nt: TGTGCCAGCAGCCCCGGCGGGAGCAATCAGCCCCAGCATTTT; CDR3aa: CASSPGGSNQPQHF
v_gene: TRBV6-6; j_gene: TRBJ1-2; abundance: many; d_gene: NA; CDR3nt: TGTGCCAGCAGTTACTCCCTGGCCGGGGACTACACCTTC; CDR3aa: CASSYSLAGDYTF
v_gene: TRBV9; j_gene: TRBJ2-3; abundance: many; d_gene: NA; CDR3nt: TGTGCCAGCAGCGTGGGCCCAGCAGATGCGCAGTATTTT; CDR3aa: CASSVGPADAQYF
v_gene: TRBV19; j_gene: TRBJ2-7; abundance: many; d_gene: TRBD1; CDR3nt: TGTGCCAGTAGTACCTTGGGACAGGGCGAGCAGTACTTC; CDR3aa: CASSTLGQGEQYF
v_gene: TRBV5-8; j_gene: TRBJ1-2; abundance: many; d_gene: TRBD1; CDR3nt: TGTGCCAGCAGCCAAGGGACAGTAACTATGGGCTACACCTTC; CDR3aa: CASSQGTVTMGYTF
v_gene: TRBV11-1; j_gene: TRBJ2-7; abundance: many; d_gene: TRBD1; CDR3nt: TGTGCCAGCAGCTTAACCTCCGGGCAGGGGGTCTACGAGCAGTACTTC; CDR3aa: CASSLTSGQGVYEQYF
v_gene: TRBV18; j_gene: TRBJ2-7; abundance: many; d_gene: TRBD2; CDR3nt: TGTGCCAGCTCACCCAATCGCGGGAGAGGGTCGTACGAGCAGTACTTC; CDR3aa: CASSPNRGRGSYEQYF
v_gene: TRBV6-5; j_gene: TRBJ1-5; abundance: many; d_gene: TRBD1; CDR3nt: TGTGCCAGCAGCCGGACAGGACAACGGAATCAGCCCCAGCATTTT; CDR3aa: CASSRTGQRNQPQHF
v_gene: TRBV10-3; j_gene: TRBJ2-7; abundance: few; d_gene: TRBD2; CDR3nt: TGTGCCACCCCCCCGCGGGAGGGCCGTAACGAGCAGTACTTC; CDR3aa: CATPPREGRNEQYF
v_gene: TRBV7-7; j_gene: TRBJ1-2; abundance: many; d_gene: NA; CDR3nt: TGTGCCAGCAGCTTAGCGCTAAGCGATGGCTACACCTTC; CDR3aa: CASSLALSDGYTF
v_gene: TRBV9; j_gene: TRBJ2-2; abundance: many; d_gene: NA; CDR3nt: TGTGCCAGCAGCGTAGGGGGTCCAGGGGCCGCAGGGCTGTTTTTT; CDR3aa: CASSVGGPGAAGLFF
v_gene: TRBV9; j_gene: TRBJ1-2; abundance: many; d_gene: NA; CDR3nt: TGTGCCAGCAGGGGGGGGCGCGGCTACACCTTC; CDR3aa: CASRGGRGYTF
v_gene: TRBV6-5; j_gene: TRBJ2-7; abundance: many; d_gene: TRBD1; CDR3nt: TGTGCCAGCAGTTACTCCGGGACAGGCGGGTCCGAGCAGTACTTC; CDR3aa: CASSYSGTGGSEQYF
v_gene: TRBV9; j_gene: TRBJ2-7; abundance: few; d_gene: TRBD1; CDR3nt: TGTGCCAGCAGCCCCCAGTCCAGGACAGGGGGCGGCGAGCAGTACTTC; CDR3aa: CASSPQSRTGGGEQYF
v_gene: TRBV4-1; j_gene: TRBJ2-7; abundance: few; d_gene: TRBD1; CDR3nt: TGCGCCAGCAGCCAAGATACCCGGACAGGGTCCTACGAGCAGTACTTC; CDR3aa: CASSQDTRTGSYEQYF
v_gene: TRBV6-1; j_gene: TRBJ1-2; abundance: many; d_gene: NA; CDR3nt: TGTGCCAGCAGCCTCGACACTTACTATGGCTACACCTTC; CDR3aa: CASSLDTYYGYTF
v_gene: TRBV4-3; j_gene: TRBJ1-5; abundance: many; d_gene: NA; CDR3nt: TGCGCCAGCAGCCAAGATCTTAGTGCGGCAGACGGAAGTCAGCCCCAGCATTTT; CDR3aa: CASSQDLSAADGSQPQHF
v_gene: TRBV29-1; j_gene: TRBJ2-3; abundance: few; d_gene: TRBD2; CDR3nt: TGCAGCGTTGGGTTAGCGGGAGTCATTGAGGATACGCAGTATTTT; CDR3aa: CSVGLAGVIEDTQYF
v_gene: TRBV7-6; j_gene: TRBJ1-1; abundance: many; d_gene: TRBD1; CDR3nt: TGTGCCAGCAGCCTAGAGGCAGGGGGAGACACTGAAGCTTTCTTT; CDR3aa: CASSLEAGGDTEAFF
v_gene: TRBV6-5; j_gene: TRBJ1-2; abundance: many; d_gene: NA; CDR3nt: TGTGCCAGCAGCCTTACAGCAACCTATGGCTACACCTTC; CDR3aa: CASSLTATYGYTF
v_gene: TRBV9; j_gene: TRBJ2-3; abundance: many; d_gene: TRBD2; CDR3nt: TGTGCCAGCAGCGGGGGACGGGACTACACAGATACGCAGTATTTT; CDR3aa: CASSGGRDYTDTQYF
v_gene: TRBV7-8; j_gene: TRBJ2-5; abundance: few; d_gene: TRBD2; CDR3nt: TGTGCCAGCAGCTCCCCTGAGCGGGGGCCCCAAGAGACCCAGTACTTC; CDR3aa: CASSSPERGPQETQYF
v_gene: TRBV12-5; j_gene: TRBJ2-2; abundance: few; d_gene: TRBD1; CDR3nt: TGTGCTAGCGATCGACAGGGGGCAACCGGGGAGCTGTTTTTT; CDR3aa: CASDRQGATGELFF
v_gene: TRBV5-4; j_gene: TRBJ2-3; abundance: many; d_gene: NA; CDR3nt: TGTGCCAGCAGCTTGGTCCCTAGCGTGGATACGCAGTATTTT; CDR3aa: CASSLVPSVDTQYF
v_gene: TRBV6-5; j_gene: TRBJ1-1; abundance: NA; d_gene: NA; CDR3nt: TGTGCCAGCAGTTACCGGAAACAGGTCGGTGAAGCTTTCTTT; CDR3aa: CASSYRKQVGEAFF
v_gene: TRBV9; j_gene: TRBJ2-1; abundance: NA; d_gene: NA; CDR3nt: TGTGCCAGCAGCGTAGGTCGGGGGAGTCGGCACAATGAGCAGTTCTTC; CDR3aa: CASSVGRGSRHNEQFF
v_gene: TRBV6-5; j_gene: TRBJ2-7; abundance: many; d_gene: NA; CDR3nt: TGTGCCAGCGAGAACAGAGGGCTATGGCCCTACGAGCAGTACTTC; CDR3aa: CASENRGLWPYEQYF
v_gene: TRBV9; j_gene: TRBJ1-5; abundance: many; d_gene: NA; CDR3nt: TGTGCCAGCAGCTCCCGGGGAGAGAGCAATCAGCCCCAGCATTTT; CDR3aa: CASSSRGESNQPQHF
v_gene: TRBV19; j_gene: TRBJ1-5; abundance: many; d_gene: TRBD1; CDR3nt: TGTGCCAGTAGTAGAACAGGGGTATGGCAGCCCCAGCATTTT; CDR3aa: CASSRTGVWQPQHF